The sequence of this T cell receptor (beta chain) was determined in a study of a mutant IDH1 vaccine in newly diagnosed glioma. The wider study: Most patients had radiochemotherapy with temozolomide before enrollment; others had one alone.

The sample holds a few counts of this clone. Its antigen remains unidentified. After removal of 3 bases from V and 5 bases from J, the junction contained 2 bases not matched to a gene. CDR1 and CDR2 from the germline V gene are SGHKS and YYEKEE (reference sequence). The CDR3 consists of 14 residues. Study-level points and caveats: Pseudoprogression appears to have had no connection to changes in top peripheral T cell clonotypes.

The time point was: baseline, week 1 (first vaccination visit). Treatment meaning: pre-vaccination baseline after standard-of-care therapy. Diagnosis in the donors showed new WHO grade 3 or 4 astrocytomas that were IDH1-mutant and ATRX-lost. Method: immunoSEQ multiplex PCR; TCRdb's copy keeps in-frame clones and lacks some. Of tens of thousands of clones in the sample, about 91% were seen once. Material: PBMCs, obtained from a glioma patient treated with radiotherapy, temozolomide or both. The chain recombines TRBV5-5 with TRBJ1-6, with 7 nucleotides matching TRBD1. The TCR comes from a man aged 45-65 years with glioma. For the CDR3, the DNA is TGTGCCAGCAGCTCACAGGGGAATAATTCACCCCTCCACTTT. It translates to CASSSQGNNSPLHF.